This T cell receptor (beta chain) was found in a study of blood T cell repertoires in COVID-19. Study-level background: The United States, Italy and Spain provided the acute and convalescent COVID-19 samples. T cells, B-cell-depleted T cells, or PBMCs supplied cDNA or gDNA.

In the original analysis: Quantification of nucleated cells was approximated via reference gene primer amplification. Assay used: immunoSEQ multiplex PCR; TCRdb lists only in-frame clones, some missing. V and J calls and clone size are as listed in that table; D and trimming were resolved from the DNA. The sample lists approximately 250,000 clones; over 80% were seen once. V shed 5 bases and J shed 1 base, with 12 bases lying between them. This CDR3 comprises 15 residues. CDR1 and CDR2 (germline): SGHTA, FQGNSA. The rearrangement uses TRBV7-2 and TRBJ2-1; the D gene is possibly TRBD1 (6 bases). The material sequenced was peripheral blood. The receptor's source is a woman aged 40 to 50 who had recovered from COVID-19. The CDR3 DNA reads TGTGCCAGCAGCCCCGGTCAGGGGTCCTACAATGAGCAGTTCTTC. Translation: CASSPGQGSYNEQFF. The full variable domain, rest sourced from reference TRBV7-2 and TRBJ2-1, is GAGVSQSPSNKVTEKGKDVELRCDPISGHTALYWYRQSLGQGLEFLIYFQGNSAPDKSGLPSDRFSAERTGGSVSTLTIQRTQQEDSAVYLCASSPGQGSYNEQFFGPGTRLTVL.